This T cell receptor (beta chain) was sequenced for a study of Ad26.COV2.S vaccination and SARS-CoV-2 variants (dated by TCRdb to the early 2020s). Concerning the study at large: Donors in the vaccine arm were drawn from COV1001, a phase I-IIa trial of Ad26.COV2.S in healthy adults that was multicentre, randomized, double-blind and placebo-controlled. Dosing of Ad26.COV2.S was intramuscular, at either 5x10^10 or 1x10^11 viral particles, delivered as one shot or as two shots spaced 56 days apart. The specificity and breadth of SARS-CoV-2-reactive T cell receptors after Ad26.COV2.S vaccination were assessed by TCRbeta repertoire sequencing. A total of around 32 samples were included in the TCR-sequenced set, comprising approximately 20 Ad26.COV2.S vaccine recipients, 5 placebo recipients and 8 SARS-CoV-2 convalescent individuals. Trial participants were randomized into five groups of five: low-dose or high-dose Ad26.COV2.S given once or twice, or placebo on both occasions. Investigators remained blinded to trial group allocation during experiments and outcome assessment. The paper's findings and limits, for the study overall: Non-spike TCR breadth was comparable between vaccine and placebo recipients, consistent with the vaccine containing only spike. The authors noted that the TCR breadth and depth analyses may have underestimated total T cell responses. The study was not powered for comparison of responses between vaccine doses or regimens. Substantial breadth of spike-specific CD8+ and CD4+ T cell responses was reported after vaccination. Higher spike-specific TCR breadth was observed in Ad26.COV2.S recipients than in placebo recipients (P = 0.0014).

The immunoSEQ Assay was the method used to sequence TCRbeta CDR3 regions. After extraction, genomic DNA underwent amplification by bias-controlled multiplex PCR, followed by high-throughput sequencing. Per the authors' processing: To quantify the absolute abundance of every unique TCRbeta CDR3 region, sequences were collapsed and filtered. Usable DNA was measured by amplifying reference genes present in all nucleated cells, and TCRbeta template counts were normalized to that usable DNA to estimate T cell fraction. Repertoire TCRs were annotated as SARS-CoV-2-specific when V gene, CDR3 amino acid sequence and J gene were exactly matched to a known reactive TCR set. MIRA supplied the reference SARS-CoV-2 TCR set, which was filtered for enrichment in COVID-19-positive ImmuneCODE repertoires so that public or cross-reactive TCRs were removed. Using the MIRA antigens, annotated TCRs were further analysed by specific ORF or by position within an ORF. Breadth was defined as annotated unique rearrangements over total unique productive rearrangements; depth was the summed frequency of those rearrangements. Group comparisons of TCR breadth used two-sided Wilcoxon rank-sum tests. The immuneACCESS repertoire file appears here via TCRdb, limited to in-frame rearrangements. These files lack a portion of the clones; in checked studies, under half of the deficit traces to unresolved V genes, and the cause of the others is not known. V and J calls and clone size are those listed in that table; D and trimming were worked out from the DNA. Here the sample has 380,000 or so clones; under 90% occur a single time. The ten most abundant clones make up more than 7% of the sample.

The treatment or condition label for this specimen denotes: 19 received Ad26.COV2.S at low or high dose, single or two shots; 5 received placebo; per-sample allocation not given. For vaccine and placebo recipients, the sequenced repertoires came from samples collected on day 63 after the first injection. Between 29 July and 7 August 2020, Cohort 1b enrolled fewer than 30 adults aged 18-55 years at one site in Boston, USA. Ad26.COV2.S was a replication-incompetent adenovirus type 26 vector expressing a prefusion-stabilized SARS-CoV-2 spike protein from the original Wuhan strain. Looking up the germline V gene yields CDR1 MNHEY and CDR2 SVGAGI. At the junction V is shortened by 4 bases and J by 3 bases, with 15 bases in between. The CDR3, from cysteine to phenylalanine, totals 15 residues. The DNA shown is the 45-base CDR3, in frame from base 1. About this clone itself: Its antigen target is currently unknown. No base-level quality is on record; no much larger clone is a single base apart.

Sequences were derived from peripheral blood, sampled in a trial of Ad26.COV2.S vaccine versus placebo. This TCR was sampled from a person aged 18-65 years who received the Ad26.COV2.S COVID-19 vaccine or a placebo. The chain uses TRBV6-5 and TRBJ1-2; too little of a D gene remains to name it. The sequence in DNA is TGTGCCAGCAGTTCGTTGTTCGGCACCTACTATGGCTACACCTTC. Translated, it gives CASSSLFGTYYGYTF.